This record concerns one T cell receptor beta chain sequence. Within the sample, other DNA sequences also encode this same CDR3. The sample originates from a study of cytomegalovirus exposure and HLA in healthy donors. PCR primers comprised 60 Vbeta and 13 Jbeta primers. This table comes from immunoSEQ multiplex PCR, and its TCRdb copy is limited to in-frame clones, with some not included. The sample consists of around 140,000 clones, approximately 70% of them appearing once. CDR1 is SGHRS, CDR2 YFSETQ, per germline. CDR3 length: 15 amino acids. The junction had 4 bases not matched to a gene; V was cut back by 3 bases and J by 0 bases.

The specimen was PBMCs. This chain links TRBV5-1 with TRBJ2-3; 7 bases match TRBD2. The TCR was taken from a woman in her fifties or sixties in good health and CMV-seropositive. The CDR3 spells CASSSSSGSTDTQYF. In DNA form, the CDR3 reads TGCGCCAGCAGCTCATCTAGCGGTAGCACAGATACGCAGTATTTT. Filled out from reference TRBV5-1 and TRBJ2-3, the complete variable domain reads KAGVTQTPRYLIKTRGQQVTLSCSPISGHRSVSWYQQTPGQGLQFLFEYFSETQRNKGNFPGRFSGRQFSNSRSEMNVSTLELGDSALYLCASSSSSGSTDTQYFGPGTRLTVL.